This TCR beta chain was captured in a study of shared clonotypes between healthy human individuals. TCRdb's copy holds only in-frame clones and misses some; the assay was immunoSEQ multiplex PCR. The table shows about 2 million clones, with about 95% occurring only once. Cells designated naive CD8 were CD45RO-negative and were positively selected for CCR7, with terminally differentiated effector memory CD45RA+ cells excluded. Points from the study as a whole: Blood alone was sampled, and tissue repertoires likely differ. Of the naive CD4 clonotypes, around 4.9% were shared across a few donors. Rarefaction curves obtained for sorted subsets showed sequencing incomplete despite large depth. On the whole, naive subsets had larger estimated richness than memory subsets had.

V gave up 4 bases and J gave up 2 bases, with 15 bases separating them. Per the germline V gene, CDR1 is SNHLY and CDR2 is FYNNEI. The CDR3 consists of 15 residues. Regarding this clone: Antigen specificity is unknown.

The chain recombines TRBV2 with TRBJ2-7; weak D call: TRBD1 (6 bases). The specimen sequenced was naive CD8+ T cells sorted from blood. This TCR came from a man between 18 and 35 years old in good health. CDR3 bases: TGTGCCAGCAGTGCCCGACAGGAGATACCCTACGAGCAGTACTTC. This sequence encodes CASSARQEIPYEQYF.